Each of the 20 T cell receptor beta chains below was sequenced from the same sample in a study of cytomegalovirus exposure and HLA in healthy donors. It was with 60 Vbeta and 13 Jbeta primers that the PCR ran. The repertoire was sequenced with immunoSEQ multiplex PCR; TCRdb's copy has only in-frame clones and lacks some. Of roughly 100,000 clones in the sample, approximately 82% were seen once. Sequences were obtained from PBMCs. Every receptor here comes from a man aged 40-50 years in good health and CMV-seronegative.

The CDR3 reads CASRVGLTNTGELFF. The CDR3 coding sequence is TGTGCCAGTCGAGTGGGGCTCACGAACACCGGGGAGCTGTTTTTT. The V call is TRBV6-5, the J call TRBJ2-2, with TRBD1 as a possible D gene (5 bases). The CDR3 contains 15 residues. Germline V lookup: CDR1 MNHEY, CDR2 SVGAGI. Trimming left V 9 bases short and J 0 bases short, with 14 bases between.

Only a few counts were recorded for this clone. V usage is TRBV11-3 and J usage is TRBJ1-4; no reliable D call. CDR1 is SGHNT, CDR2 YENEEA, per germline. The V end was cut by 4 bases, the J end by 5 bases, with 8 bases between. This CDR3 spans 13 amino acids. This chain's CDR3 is CASSSAPNEKLFF. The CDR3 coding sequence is TGTGCCAGCAGCTCCGCGCCAAATGAAAAACTGTTTTTT. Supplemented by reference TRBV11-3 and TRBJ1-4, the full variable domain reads EAGVVQSPRYKIIEKKQPVAFWCNPISGHNTLYWYLQNLGQGPELLIRYENEEAVDDSQLPKDRFSAERLKGVDSTLKIQPAELGDSAVYLCASSSAPNEKLFFGSGTQLSVL.

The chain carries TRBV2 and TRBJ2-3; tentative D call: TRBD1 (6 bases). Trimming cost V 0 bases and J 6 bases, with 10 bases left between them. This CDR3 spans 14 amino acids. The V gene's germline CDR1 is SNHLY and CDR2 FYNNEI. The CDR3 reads CASSEAAGVDTQYF. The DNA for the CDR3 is TGTGCCAGCAGTGAAGCGGCAGGGGTCGATACGCAGTATTTT.

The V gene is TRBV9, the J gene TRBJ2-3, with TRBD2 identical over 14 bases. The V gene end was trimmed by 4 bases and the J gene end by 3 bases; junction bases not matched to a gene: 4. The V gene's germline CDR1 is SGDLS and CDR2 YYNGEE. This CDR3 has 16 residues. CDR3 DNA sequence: TGTGCCAGCAGCCCTTGGACTAGCGGGAGGACAGATACGCAGTATTTT. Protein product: CASSPWTSGRTDTQYF.

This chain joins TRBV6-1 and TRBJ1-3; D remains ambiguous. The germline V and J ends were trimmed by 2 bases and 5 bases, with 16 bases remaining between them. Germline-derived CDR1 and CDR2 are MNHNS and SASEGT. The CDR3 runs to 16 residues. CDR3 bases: TGTGCCAGCAGTGAATCGGTCCAGCCCGGGAGAAACACCATATATTTT. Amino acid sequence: CASSESVQPGRNTIYF.

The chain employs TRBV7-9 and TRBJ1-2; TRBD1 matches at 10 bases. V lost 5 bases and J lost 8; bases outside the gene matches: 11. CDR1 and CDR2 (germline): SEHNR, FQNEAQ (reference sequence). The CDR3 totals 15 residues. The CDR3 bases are TGTGCCAGCAGCAGAGGACAGGGGGTAATGTGGGGCTACACCTTC. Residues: CASSRGQGVMWGYTF. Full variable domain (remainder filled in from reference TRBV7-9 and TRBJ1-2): DTGVSQNPRHKITKRGQNVTFRCDPISEHNRLYWYRQTLGQGPEFLTYFQNEAQLEKSRLLSDRFSAERPKGSFSTLEIQRTEQGDSAMYLCASSRGQGVMWGYTFGSGTRLTVV.

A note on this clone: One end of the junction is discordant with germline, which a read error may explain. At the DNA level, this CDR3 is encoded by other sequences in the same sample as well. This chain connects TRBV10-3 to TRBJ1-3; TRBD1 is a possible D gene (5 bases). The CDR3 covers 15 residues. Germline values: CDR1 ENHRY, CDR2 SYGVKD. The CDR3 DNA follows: TGTGCCATCAGTGAGTCGGGGACTTATGGAAACACTATATATTTT. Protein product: CAISESGTYGNTIYF.

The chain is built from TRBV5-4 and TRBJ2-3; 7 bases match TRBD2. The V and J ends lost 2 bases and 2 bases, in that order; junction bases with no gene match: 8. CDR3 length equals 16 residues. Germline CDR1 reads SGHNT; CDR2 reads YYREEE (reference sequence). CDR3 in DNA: TGTGCCAGCAGCTTAGGGACTAACATACTCACAGATACGCAGTATTTT. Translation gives CASSLGTNILTDTQYF.

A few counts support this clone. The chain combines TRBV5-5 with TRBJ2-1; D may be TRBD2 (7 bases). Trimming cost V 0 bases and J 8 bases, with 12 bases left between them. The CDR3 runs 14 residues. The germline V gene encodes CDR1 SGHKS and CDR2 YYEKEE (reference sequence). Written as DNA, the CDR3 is TGTGCCAGCAGCTTGGCCGGGGGGCTCGATGAGCAGTTCTTC. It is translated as CASSLAGGLDEQFF.

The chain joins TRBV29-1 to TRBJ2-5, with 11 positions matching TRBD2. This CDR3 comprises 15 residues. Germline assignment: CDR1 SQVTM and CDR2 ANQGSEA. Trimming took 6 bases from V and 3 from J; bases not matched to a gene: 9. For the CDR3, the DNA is TGCAGCGTGGGGGGATCTAGCGGGGGGAAAGAGACCCAGTACTTC. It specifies CSVGGSSGGKETQYF.

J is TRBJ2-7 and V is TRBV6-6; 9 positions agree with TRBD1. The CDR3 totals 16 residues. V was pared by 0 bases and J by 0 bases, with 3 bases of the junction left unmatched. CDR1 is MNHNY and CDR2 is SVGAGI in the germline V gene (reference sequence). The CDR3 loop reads CASSYSGTGSSYEQYF. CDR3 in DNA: TGTGCCAGCAGTTACTCCGGGACAGGGAGCTCCTACGAGCAGTACTTC.

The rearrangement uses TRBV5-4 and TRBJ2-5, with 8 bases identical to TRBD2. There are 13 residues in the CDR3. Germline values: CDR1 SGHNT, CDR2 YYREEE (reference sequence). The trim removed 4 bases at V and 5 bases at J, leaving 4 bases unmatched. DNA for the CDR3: TGTGCCAGCAGCGTTAGCGGGGTGGAGACCCAGTACTTC. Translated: CASSVSGVETQYF.

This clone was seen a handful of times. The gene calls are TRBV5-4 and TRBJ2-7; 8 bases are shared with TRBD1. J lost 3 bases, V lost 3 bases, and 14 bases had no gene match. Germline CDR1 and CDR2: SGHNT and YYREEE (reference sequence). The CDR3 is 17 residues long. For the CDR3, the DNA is TGTGCCAGCAGCTCCCAAATTTACGGGACAGGCGACTACGAGCAGTACTTC. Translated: CASSSQIYGTGDYEQYF.

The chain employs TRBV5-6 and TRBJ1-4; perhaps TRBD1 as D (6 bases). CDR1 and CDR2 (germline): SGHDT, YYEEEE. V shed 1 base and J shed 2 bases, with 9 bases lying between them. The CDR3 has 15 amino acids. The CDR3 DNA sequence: TGTGCCAGCAGCTTGACAGGGACGACTAATGAAAAACTGTTTTTT. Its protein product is CASSLTGTTNEKLFF.

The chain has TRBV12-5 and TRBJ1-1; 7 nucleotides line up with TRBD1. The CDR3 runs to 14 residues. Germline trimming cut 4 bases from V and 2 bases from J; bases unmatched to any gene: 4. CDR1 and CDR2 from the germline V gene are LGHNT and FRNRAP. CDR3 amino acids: CASGSGQPNTEAFF. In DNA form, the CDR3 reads TGTGCTAGTGGTTCGGGACAGCCCAACACTGAAGCTTTCTTT.

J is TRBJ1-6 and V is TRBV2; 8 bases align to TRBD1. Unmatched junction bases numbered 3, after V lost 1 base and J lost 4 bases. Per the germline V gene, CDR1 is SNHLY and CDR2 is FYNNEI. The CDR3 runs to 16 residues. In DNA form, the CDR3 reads TGTGCCAGCAGTGAAGGGAGGACAGGGTATAATTCACCCCTCCACTTT. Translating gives CASSEGRTGYNSPLHF.

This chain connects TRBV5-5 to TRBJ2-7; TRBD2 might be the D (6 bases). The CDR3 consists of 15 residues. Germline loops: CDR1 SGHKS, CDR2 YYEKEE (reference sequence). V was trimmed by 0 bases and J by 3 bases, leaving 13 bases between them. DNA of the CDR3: TGTGCCAGCAGCTTGGTGGAGGGATACATCTACGAGCAGTACTTC. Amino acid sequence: CASSLVEGYIYEQYF.

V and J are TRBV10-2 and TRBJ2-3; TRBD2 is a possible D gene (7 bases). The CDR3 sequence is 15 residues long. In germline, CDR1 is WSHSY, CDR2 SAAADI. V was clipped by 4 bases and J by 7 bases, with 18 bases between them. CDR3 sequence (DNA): TGCGCCAGCAGTGTTGAGGGGGGGGCGTGGAATACGCAGTATTTT. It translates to CASSVEGGAWNTQYF.

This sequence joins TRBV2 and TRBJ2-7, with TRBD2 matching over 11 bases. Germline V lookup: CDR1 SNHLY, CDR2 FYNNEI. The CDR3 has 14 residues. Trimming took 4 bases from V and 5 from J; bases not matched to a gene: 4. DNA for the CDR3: TGTGCCAGCAGTGTTCCTAGCGGGGGGCACGAGCAGTACTTC. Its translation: CASSVPSGGHEQYF.

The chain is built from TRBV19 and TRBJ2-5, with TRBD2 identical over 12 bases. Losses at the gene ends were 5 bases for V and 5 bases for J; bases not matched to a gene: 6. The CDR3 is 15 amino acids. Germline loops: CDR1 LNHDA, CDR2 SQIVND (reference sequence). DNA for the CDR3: TGTGCCAGTAGTGGTCTAGCGGGGGGGCCCGAGACCCAGTACTTC. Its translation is CASSGLAGGPETQYF.